This T cell receptor beta chain was sequenced in a study of cytomegalovirus exposure and HLA in healthy donors. Vbeta (60) and Jbeta (13) primers were used in the PCR. Profiled with immunoSEQ multiplex PCR; TCRdb holds only in-frame clones, not every one. The sample lists approximately 100,000 clones, around four fifths seen once, with around 4.5% in the top ten. Trimming took 2 bases from V and 6 from J, leaving 14 bases between them. There are 15 residues in the CDR3. Looked up from germline, CDR1 is SGHVS and CDR2 is FQNEAQ. The chain recombines TRBV7-8 with TRBJ2-1; D is perhaps TRBD1 (7 bases). Sequenced material: PBMCs. The sequence came from a middle-aged woman in good health and CMV-seronegative. The CDR3 loop reads CASSLLGQGGNEQFF. The CDR3 coding sequence is TGTGCCAGCAGCTTATTGGGGCAGGGGGGCAATGAGCAGTTCTTC. Complete variable domain (other parts from reference TRBV7-8 and TRBJ2-1): GAGVSQSPRYKVAKRGQDVALRCDPISGHVSLFWYQQALGQGPEFLTYFQNEAQLDKSGLPSDRFFAERPEGSVSTLKIQRTQQEDSAVYLCASSLLGQGGNEQFFGPGTRLTVL.